The rows below give T cell receptor beta chains drawn from one sample of a study of blood T cell repertoires in COVID-19. Sequenced by immunoSEQ multiplex PCR; TCRdb stores in-frame clones only, minus some. The table shows some 390,000 clones, with approximately 87% occurring only once. Material: peripheral blood. The source of these receptors is a woman aged 55 to 70 with COVID-19, enrolled during active disease. CDR3s include the opening cysteine and the closing phenylalanine or tryptophan. D genes are given only for firm matches. Rows may omit the clone size; those that give it use once, few, many or a size class.

14	TRBJ1-6	-	-	TRBV27	TGTGCCAGCAGATGGACAAGGGATAATTCACCCCTCCACTTT	CASRWTRDNSPLHF
17	TRBJ1-6	-	-	TRBV6-1	TGTGCCAGCAGTGAACAGGGCCCAGGGACCTATAATTCACCCCTCCACTTT	CASSEQGPGTYNSPLHF
16	TRBJ1-1	-	-	TRBV6-1	TGTGCCAGCAGTGAATTTCCGGACAATCGGAACACTGAAGCTTTCTTT	CASSEFPDNRNTEAFF
14	TRBJ2-1	TRBD1	-	TRBV9	TGTGCCAGCAGCTTGGGGACAGGGTACAATGAGCAGTTCTTC	CASSLGTGYNEQFF
14	TRBJ2-3	-	-	TRBV11-2	TGTGCCAGCAGCTTAGAAGGCGGAGTGGCTACGCAGTATTTT	CASSLEGGVATQYF
15	TRBJ1-4	-	-	TRBV9	TGTGCCAGCAGCTCCCAGGTAGCGACTAATGAAAAACTGTTTTTT	CASSSQVATNEKLFF
20	TRBJ1-3	-	-	TRBV21-1	TGTGCCAGCAGCAACCCAGCGGGACAAGGCCATCTCCTATCTGGAAACACCATATATTTT	CASSNPAGQGHLLSGNTIYF
14	TRBJ1-4	TRBD1	-	TRBV11-1	TGTGCCAGCAACGCGGGACAGGGAAATGAAAAACTGTTTTTT	CASNAGQGNEKLFF
16	TRBJ2-2	-	-	TRBV5-4	TGTGCCAGCAGCTCGGTCGGGGGGCCCAACACCGGGGAGCTGTTTTTT	CASSSVGGPNTGELFF
13	TRBJ1-2	TRBD1	-	TRBV6-6	TGTGCCAGCAGTGAGGGACAGCTCTATGGCTACACCTTC	CASSEGQLYGYTF
14	TRBJ1-1	-	-	TRBV6-5	TGTGCCAGCAGCCACCACGAGGGAGGCACTGAAGCTTTCTTT	CASSHHEGGTEAFF
15	TRBJ1-1	-	-	TRBV3-1/TRBV3-2	TGTGCCAGCAGCCTAAGCCACCTACCAACCACTGAAGCTTTCTTT	CASSLSHLPTTEAFF
14	TRBJ1-4	TRBD1	-	TRBV28	TGTGCCAGCAGTTTCGACAGGGTGGGTGAAAAACTGTTTTTT	CASSFDRVGEKLFF
14	TRBJ1-2	-	-	TRBV5-1	TGCGCCAGCAGCTTGGTAGCAGGGTCCTATGGCTACACCTTC	CASSLVAGSYGYTF
15	TRBJ1-1	-	-	TRBV6-4	TGTGCCAGCAGTGACTCGGGGACCGGGACATCCGTAGCTTTCTTT	CASSDSGTGTSVAFF
15	TRBJ1-4	TRBD1	-	TRBV28	TGTGCCAGCAGGAGTACAGGGGCCCCTTCTGAAAAACTGTTTTTT	CASRSTGAPSEKLFF
16	TRBJ2-1	-	-	TRBV5-1	TGCGCCAGCAGCTTAGAGAGTCCCTTCTCCTACAATGAGCAGTTCTTC	CASSLESPFSYNEQFF
14	TRBJ1-5	-	-	TRBV6-5	TGTGCCAGCAGCACGTCAGATAGCAATCAGCCCCAGCATTTT	CASSTSDSNQPQHF
16	TRBJ2-2	-	once	TRBV29-1	TGCAGCGTTGAATGGGCGGGGGCGCTTTACACCGGGGAGCTGTTTTTT	CSVEWAGALYTGELFF
15	TRBJ1-6	-	-	TRBV7-9	TGTGCCAGCAGCTTAGGGTCAGGGGCGGATTCACCCCTCCACTTT	CASSLGSGADSPLHF